This T cell receptor (beta chain) was captured by sequencing in a study of technical replicates of blood from a handful of donors (dated by TCRdb to 2016 to 2017). In the case of this clone: Its antigen is not yet known. No much larger clone exists at a distance of one base, and base qualities are not known.

Sequences GTSNPN (CDR1) and SVGIG (CDR2) are obtained from the germline V gene (reference sequence). V and J are truncated by 0 bases and 5 bases respectively, leaving an intervening sequence of 13 bases. The CDR3, cysteine through phenylalanine, is 15 amino acids long. The CDR3 DNA has 45 bases and is translated from base 1. Libraries came from the immunoSEQ multiplex PCR assay. Here the immuneACCESS table is served through TCRdb, limited to in-frame sequences with V and J called. Missing clones are a known gap in these copies; in checked studies unresolved V genes cover under half, and the rest lacks a known reason. This sample is represented by fewer than 90,000 clones; around 97% of them were singletons. Roughly 0.2% of the sample goes to the ten largest clones.

The rearranged chain carries TRBV30 and TRBJ2-2; TRBD2 might be the D gene, on 6 matching bases. The sequencing input was T cells isolated from PBMCs. This TCR derives from a human donor in good health. The sequenced DNA is TGTGCCTGGAGTGTAAGCGTGGCGGGGACCGGGGAGCTGTTTTTT. Its translation reads: CAWSVSVAGTGELFF.